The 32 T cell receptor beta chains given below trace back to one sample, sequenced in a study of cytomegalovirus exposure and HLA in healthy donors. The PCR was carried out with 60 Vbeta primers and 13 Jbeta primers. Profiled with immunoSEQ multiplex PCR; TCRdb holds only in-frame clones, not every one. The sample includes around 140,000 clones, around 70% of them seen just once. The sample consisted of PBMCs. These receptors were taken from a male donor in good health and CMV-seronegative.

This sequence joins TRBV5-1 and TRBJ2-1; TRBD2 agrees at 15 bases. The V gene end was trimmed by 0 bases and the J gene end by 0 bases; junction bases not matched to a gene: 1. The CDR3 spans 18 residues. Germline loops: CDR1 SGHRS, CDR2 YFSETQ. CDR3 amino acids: CASSLGTSGRVSYNEQFF. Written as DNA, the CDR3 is TGCGCCAGCAGCTTGGGGACTAGCGGGAGGGTCTCCTACAATGAGCAGTTCTTC.

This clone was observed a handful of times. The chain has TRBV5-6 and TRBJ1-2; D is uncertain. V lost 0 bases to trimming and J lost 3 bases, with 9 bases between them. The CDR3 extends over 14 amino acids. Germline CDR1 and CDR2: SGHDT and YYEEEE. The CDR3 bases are TGTGCCAGCAGCTTGGTTAACAGAGACTATGGCTACACCTTC. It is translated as CASSLVNRDYGYTF.

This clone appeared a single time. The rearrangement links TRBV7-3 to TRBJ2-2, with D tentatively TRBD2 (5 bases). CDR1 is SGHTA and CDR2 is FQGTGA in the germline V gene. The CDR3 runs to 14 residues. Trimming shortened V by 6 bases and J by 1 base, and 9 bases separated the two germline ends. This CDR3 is CASSYGVNTGELFF. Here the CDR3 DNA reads TGTGCCAGCAGTTACGGGGTGAACACCGGGGAGCTGTTTTTT. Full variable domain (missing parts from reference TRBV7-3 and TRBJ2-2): GAGVSQTPSNKVTEKGKYVELRCDPISGHTALYWYRQSLGQGPEFLIYFQGTGAADDSGLPNDRFFAVRPEGSVSTLKIQRTERGDSAVYLCASSYGVNTGELFFGEGSRLTVL.

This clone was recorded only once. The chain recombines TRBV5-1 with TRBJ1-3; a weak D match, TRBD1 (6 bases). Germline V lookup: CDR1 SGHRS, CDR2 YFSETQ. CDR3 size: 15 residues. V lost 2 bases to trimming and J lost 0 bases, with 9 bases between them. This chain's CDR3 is CASSFDRTSGNTIYF. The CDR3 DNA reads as TGCGCCAGCAGCTTCGACAGGACCTCTGGAAACACCATATATTTT.

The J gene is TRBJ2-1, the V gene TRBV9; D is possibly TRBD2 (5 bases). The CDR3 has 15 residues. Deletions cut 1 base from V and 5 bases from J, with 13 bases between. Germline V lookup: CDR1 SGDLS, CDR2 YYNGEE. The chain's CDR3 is CASSVTGYADNEQFF. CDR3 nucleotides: TGTGCCAGCAGCGTAACGGGATATGCGGACAATGAGCAGTTCTTC.

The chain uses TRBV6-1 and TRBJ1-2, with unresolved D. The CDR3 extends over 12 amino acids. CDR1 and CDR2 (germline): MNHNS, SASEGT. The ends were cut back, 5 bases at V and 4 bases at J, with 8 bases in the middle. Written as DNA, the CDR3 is TGTGCCAGCAGTTCCGAGGGCTATGGCTACACCTTC. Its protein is CASSSEGYGYTF.

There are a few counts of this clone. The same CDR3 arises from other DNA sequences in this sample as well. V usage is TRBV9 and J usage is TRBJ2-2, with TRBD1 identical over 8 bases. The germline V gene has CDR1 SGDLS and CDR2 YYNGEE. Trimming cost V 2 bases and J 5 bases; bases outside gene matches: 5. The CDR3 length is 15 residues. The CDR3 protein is CASSVGQGPTGELFF. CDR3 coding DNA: TGTGCCAGCAGCGTCGGACAGGGACCAACCGGGGAGCTGTTTTTT.

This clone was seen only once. The CDR3 protein is CASSLKMGQGLFF. CDR3 DNA sequence: TGTGCCAGCTCACTTAAAATGGGACAGGGACTGTTTTTT. The chain combines TRBV18 with TRBJ1-4; 9 nucleotides match TRBD1. Germline trimming cut 4 bases from V and 13 bases from J; bases unmatched to any gene: 7. The V gene's germline CDR1 is KGHSH and CDR2 LQKENI. The CDR3 has 13 residues. The full variable domain, completed using reference TRBV18 and TRBJ1-4, is NAGVMQNPRHLVRRRGQEARLRCSPMKGHSHVYWYRQLPEEGLKFMVYLQKENIIDESGMPKERFSAEFPKEGPSILRIQQVVRGDSAAYFCASSLKMGQGLFFGSGTQLSVL.

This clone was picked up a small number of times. CDR3 loop: CASSSSADYGYTF. The CDR3 nucleotides are TGTGCCAGCAGTTCCTCAGCGGACTATGGCTACACCTTC. The rearrangement links TRBV28 to TRBJ1-2; D not certain. Deletions cut 4 bases from V and 3 bases from J, with 9 bases between. CDR1 MDHEN and CDR2 SYDVKM come from the germline V gene. The CDR3 contains 13 residues.

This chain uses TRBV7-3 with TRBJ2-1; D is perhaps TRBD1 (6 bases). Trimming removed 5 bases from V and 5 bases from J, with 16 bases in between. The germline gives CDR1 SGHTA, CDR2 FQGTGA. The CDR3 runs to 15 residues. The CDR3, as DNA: TGTGCCAGCAGCCCTGGACAGTCCCGTAACAATGAGCAGTTCTTC. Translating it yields CASSPGQSRNNEQFF.

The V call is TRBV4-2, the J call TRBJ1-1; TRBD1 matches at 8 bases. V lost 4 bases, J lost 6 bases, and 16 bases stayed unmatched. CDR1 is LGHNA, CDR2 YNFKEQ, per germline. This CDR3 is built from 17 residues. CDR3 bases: TGTGCCAGCAGCCCAGCTAGACAGGGGTTAACGGTCGCTGAAGCTTTCTTT. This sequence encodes CASSPARQGLTVAEAFF.

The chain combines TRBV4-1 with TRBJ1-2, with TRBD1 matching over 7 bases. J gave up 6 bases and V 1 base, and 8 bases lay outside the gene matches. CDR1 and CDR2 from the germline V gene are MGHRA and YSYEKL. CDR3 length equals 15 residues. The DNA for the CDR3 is TGCGCCAGCAGCCAAGTAGGGTGGGACAGCAATGGCTACACCTTC. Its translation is CASSQVGWDSNGYTF.

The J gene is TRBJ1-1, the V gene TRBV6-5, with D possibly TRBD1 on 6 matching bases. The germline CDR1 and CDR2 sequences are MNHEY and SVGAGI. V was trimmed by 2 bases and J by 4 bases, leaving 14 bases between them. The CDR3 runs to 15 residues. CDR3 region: CASSYRTQGPTEAFF. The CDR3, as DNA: TGTGCCAGCAGTTACCGAACTCAGGGGCCCACTGAAGCTTTCTTT.

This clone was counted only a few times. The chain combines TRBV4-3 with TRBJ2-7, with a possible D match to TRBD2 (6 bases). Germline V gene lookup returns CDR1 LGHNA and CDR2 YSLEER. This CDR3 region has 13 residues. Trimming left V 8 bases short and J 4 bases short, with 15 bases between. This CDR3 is CASGRGSGYEQYF. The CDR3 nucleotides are TGCGCCAGCGGCCGGGGTAGCGGTTACGAGCAGTACTTC.

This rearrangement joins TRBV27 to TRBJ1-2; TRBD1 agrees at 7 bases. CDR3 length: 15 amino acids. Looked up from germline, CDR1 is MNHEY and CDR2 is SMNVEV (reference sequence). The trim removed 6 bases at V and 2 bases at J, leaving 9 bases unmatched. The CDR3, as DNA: TGTGCCAGCAGCCAAGGACAGGTGGGCAACTATGGCTACACCTTC. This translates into CASSQGQVGNYGYTF.

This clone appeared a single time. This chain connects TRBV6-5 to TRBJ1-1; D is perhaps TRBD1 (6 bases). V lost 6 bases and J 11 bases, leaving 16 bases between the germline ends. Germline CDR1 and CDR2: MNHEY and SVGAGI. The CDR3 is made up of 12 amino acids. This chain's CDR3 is CASSEIQGRAFF. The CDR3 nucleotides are TGTGCCAGCAGCGAGATACAGGGTCGGGCTTTCTTT.

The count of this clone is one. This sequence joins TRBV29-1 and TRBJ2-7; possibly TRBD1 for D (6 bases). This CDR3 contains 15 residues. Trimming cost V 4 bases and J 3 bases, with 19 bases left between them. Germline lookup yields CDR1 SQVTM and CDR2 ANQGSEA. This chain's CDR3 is CSVASDSLFGYEQYF. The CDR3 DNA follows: TGCAGCGTTGCATCGGACAGTCTCTTCGGCTACGAGCAGTACTTC.

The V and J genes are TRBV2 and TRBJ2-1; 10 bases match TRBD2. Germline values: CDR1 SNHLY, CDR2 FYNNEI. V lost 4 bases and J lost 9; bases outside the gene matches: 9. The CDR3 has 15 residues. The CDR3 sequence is CASSGERGGRVEQFF. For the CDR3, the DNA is TGTGCCAGCAGTGGAGAGCGGGGGGGCCGGGTTGAGCAGTTCTTC.

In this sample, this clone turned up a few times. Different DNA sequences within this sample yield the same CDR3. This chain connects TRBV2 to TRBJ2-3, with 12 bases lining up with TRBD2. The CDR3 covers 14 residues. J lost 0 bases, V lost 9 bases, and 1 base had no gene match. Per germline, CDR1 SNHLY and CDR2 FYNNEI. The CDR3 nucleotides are TGTGCCAGGGGGACTAGCGGGAGCACAGATACGCAGTATTTT. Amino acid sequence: CARGTSGSTDTQYF.

CDR3 residues: CASSSLTVTDTQYF. The CDR3 DNA follows: TGTGCCAGCAGCTCGTTGACAGTCACAGATACGCAGTATTTT. This chain links TRBV7-2 with TRBJ2-3; D may be TRBD1 (5 bases). The CDR3 is 14 amino acids. Germline V gene lookup returns CDR1 SGHTA and CDR2 FQGNSA. V was trimmed by 4 bases and J by 2 bases, leaving 10 bases between them. Complete variable domain (other parts from reference TRBV7-2 and TRBJ2-3): GAGVSQSPSNKVTEKGKDVELRCDPISGHTALYWYRQSLGQGLEFLIYFQGNSAPDKSGLPSDRFSAERTGGSVSTLTIQRTQQEDSAVYLCASSSLTVTDTQYFGPGTRLTVL.

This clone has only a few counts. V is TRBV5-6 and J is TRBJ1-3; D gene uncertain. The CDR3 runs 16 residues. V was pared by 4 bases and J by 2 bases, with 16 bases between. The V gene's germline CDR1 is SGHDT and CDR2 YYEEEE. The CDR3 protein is CASSTKLRETGNTIYF. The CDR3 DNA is TGTGCCAGCAGCACCAAACTGAGGGAGACTGGAAACACCATATATTTT.

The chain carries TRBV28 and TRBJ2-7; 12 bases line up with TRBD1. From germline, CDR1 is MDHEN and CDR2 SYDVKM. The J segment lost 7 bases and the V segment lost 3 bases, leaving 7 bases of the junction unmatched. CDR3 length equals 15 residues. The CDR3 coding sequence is TGTGCCAGCAGTTTCGTCGGGACAGGGGGCGGTGAGCAGTACTTC. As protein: CASSFVGTGGGEQYF.

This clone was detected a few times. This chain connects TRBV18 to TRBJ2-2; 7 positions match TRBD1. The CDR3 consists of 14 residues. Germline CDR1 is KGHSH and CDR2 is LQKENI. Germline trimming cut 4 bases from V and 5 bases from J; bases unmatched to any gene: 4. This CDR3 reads CASSRDRITGELFF. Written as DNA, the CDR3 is TGTGCCAGCTCACGGGACAGAATTACCGGGGAGCTGTTTTTT.

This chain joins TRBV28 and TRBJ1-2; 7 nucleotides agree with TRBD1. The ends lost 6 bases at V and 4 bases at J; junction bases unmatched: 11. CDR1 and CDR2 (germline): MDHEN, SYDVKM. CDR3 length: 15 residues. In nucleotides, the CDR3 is TGTGCCAGCAGCATTGAAAGGGGGCTTAGCTATGGCTACACCTTC. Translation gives CASSIERGLSYGYTF.

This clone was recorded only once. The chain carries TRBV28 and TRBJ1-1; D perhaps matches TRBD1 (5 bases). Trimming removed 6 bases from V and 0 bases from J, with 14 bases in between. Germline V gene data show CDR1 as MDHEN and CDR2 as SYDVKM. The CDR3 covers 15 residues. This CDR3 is CASSIAGGLNTEAFF. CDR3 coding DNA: TGTGCCAGCAGCATAGCGGGGGGATTGAACACTGAAGCTTTCTTT.

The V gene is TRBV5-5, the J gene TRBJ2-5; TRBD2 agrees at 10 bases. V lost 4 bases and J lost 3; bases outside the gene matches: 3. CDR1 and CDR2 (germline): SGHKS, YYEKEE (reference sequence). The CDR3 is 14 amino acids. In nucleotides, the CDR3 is TGTGCCAGCAGCCGAGGACTAGCGGAAGAGACCCAGTACTTC. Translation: CASSRGLAEETQYF.

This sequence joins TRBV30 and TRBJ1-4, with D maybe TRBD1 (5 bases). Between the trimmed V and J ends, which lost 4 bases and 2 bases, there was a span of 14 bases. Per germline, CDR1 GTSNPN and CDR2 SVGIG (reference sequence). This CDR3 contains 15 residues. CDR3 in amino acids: CAWKFRGYTNEKLFF. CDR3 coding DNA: TGTGCCTGGAAATTTCGGGGGTATACTAATGAAAAACTGTTTTTT.

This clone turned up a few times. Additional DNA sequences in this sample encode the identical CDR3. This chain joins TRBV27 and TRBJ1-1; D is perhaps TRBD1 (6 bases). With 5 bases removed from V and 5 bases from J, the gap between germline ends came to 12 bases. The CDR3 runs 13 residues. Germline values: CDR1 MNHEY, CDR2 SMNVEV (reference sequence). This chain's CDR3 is CASSLLRGTEAFF. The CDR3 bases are TGTGCCAGCAGTCTGTTGAGGGGGACTGAAGCTTTCTTT.

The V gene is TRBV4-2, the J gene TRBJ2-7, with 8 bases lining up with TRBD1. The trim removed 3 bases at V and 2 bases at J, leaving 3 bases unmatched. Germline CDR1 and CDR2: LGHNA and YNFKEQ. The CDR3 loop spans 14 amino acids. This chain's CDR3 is CASSQDRAPYEQYF. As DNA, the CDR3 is TGTGCCAGCAGCCAGGACAGGGCGCCCTACGAGCAGTACTTC.

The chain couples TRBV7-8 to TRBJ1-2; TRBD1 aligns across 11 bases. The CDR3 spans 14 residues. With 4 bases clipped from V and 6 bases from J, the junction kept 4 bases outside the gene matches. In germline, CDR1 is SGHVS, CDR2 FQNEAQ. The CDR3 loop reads CASSWTGGFDGYTF. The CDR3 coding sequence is TGTGCCAGCAGCTGGACAGGGGGCTTCGATGGCTACACCTTC.

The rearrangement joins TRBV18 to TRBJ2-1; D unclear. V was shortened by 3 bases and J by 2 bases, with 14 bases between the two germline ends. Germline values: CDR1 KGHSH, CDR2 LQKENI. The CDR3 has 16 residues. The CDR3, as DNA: TGTGCCAGCTCACCGACGTCTGAGGCCACCTACAATGAGCAGTTCTTC. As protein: CASSPTSEATYNEQFF.

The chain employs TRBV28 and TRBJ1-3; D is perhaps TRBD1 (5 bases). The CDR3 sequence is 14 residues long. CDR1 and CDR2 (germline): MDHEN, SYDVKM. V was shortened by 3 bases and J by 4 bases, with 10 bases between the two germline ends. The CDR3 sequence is CASSLAGVGNTIYF. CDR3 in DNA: TGTGCCAGCAGTTTGGCGGGGGTAGGAAACACCATATATTTT.